This T cell receptor beta chain was retrieved from a study of PD-1 blockade in classical Hodgkin lymphoma. About the research overall: Intravenous delivery of nivolumab at 3 mg/kg to patients occurred every 2 weeks.

Sequenced by immunoSEQ multiplex PCR; TCRdb stores in-frame clones only, minus some. Of some 110,000 clones in the sample, roughly 90% were seen once. Note on this clone: The antigen remains unidentified.

Time point meaning: cycle 4 day 1 (C4D1), after more than 5 weeks of nivolumab. Relapse was seen in all patients after autologous stem cell transplantation, and brentuximab vedotin exposure was variable. Overall study findings and caveats: Exclusion covered patients beginning nivolumab under 1 year post-ASCT. Those achieving complete response showed baseline diversity like newly diagnosed patients.

Germline V gives CDR1 KGHSH, CDR2 LQKENI. Trimming left V 0 bases short and J 0 bases short, with 6 bases between. The CDR3 has 15 amino acids. The clonotype was recovered from a human donor with classical Hodgkin lymphoma. J is TRBJ2-1 and V is TRBV18; no firm D call. Sequences were derived from peripheral blood mononuclear cells (PBMCs), sampled before the fourth cycle of nivolumab. The CDR3 DNA is TGTGCCAGCTCACCACCTCCTAGCTCCTACAATGAGCAGTTCTTC. This encodes CASSPPPSSYNEQFF.